This entry is about one T cell receptor (beta chain). V was trimmed by 3 bases and J by 0 bases, leaving 9 bases between them. Germline V gene sequence: CDR1 SEHNR, CDR2 FQNEAQ (reference sequence). The CDR3 runs to 16 residues. These data originate in a study of tumor-infiltrating lymphocytes in oesophageal squamous cell carcinoma. In TCRdb, the PCR reads were re-called with MiXCR into one record per CDR3 protein. Of roughly 20,000 distinct CDR3 sequences in the sample, about two fifths were seen once. Source material: esophageal tumor tissue. The chain is built from TRBV7-9 and TRBJ2-6; D gene ambiguous. The receptor's source is a male donor with esophageal squamous cell carcinoma. The CDR3 sequence is CASSFNTPSGANVLTF. CDR3 bases: TGTGCCAGCAGCTTTAATACACCCTCTGGGGCCAACGTCCTGACTTTC.